The 8 T cell receptor beta chains below come from one sample, sequenced in a study of T cell responses to AZD1222 COVID-19 vaccine (dated by TCRdb to the early 2020s). What the time point label conveys for this sample: about 28 days (+/-7) after the second vaccine dose. The library came from the immunoSEQ multiplex PCR assay. In TCRdb, the immuneACCESS table is reduced to in-frame sequences with V and J assigned. These tables do not hold every clone; where another copy was compared, an unresolved V gene accounts for under half, and the others remain unexplained. The sample data list tens of thousands of clones, and 80% of these were observed just once. The ten top clones hold about 14% of the sample. The material was peripheral blood, obtained 28 days after the second AZD1222 dose. All receptors derive from an adult who received the AZD1222 COVID-19 vaccine.

The V call is TRBV11-2, the J call TRBJ2-5, with D possibly TRBD2 on 6 matching bases. The V gene lost 1 base and the J gene lost 2 bases, with 11 bases spanning the gap. This CDR3 spans 15 amino acids. Germline values: CDR1 SGHAT, CDR2 FQNNGV. DNA for the CDR3: TGTGCCAGCAGCTTAGGGTTCGGGGGACAAGAGACCCAGTACTTC. This sequence encodes CASSLGFGGQETQYF.

The rearrangement uses TRBV9 and TRBJ1-1; D perhaps matches TRBD1 (5 bases). Germline assignment: CDR1 SGDLS and CDR2 YYNGEE. This CDR3 spans 17 amino acids. Trimming took 0 bases from V and 5 from J, leaving 20 bases between them. This chain's CDR3 is CASSVAQVGTFGTEAFF. The CDR3 DNA sequence: TGTGCCAGCAGCGTAGCCCAGGTAGGGACCTTTGGGACTGAAGCTTTCTTT.

This chain connects TRBV6-4 to TRBJ2-2, with 10 bases lining up with TRBD2. The CDR3 consists of 16 residues. Germline assignment: CDR1 MRHNA and CDR2 SNTAGT. V was clipped by 0 bases and J by 6 bases; unmatched bases: 4. As DNA, the CDR3 is TGTGCCAGCAGTGACTCTAGCGGGGGGACCCCCGGGGAGCTGTTTTTT. It is translated as CASSDSSGGTPGELFF.

J is TRBJ2-5 and V is TRBV5-8, with TRBD1 matching over 10 bases. V trimming: 5 bases; J trimming: 5 bases; junction bases outside the gene matches: 9. Germline V gene sequence: CDR1 SGHTS, CDR2 YDEGEE. The CDR3 loop spans 15 amino acids. CDR3: CASRADRGPGETQYF. The CDR3 DNA is TGTGCCAGCAGGGCTGACAGGGGGCCAGGGGAGACCCAGTACTTC. Looking up the rest from reference TRBV5-8 and TRBJ2-5 gives the full variable domain: EAGVTQSPTHLIKTRGQQATLRCSPISGHTSVYWYQQALGLGLQFLLWYDEGEERNRGNFPPRFSGRQFPNYSSELNVNALELEDSALYLCASRADRGPGETQYFGPGTRLLVL.

The CDR3 reads CASSLLFAGNNEQFF. The CDR3 DNA reads TGTGCCAGCAGCTTGTTATTCGCGGGGAACAATGAGCAGTTCTTC. The chain carries TRBV5-6 and TRBJ2-1, with D perhaps TRBD2 (6 bases). Between the trimmed V and J ends, which lost 1 base and 5 bases, there was a span of 13 bases. The CDR3 covers 15 residues. The germline gives CDR1 SGHDT, CDR2 YYEEEE. Supplemented by reference TRBV5-6 and TRBJ2-1, the full variable domain reads DAGVTQSPTHLIKTRGQQVTLRCSPKSGHDTVSWYQQALGQGPQFIFQYYEEEERQRGNFPDRFSGHQFPNYSSELNVNALLLGDSALYLCASSLLFAGNNEQFFGPGTRLTVL.

The chain has TRBV2 and TRBJ1-4; 11 positions agree with TRBD1. The J segment lost 6 bases and the V segment lost 6 bases, leaving 3 bases of the junction unmatched. Germline CDR1 is SNHLY and CDR2 is FYNNEI. The CDR3 runs to 14 residues. CDR3 sequence reads: CASRGQGGDEKLFF. DNA for the CDR3: TGTGCCAGCAGGGGACAGGGGGGGGATGAAAAACTGTTTTTT.

This chain uses TRBV11-2 with TRBJ2-3; D is undetermined. With 4 bases removed from V and 2 bases from J, the gap between germline ends came to 13 bases. This CDR3 contains 15 residues. The germline gives CDR1 SGHAT, CDR2 FQNNGV. CDR3 sequence reads: CASSSPETNTDTQYF. Here the CDR3 DNA reads TGTGCCAGCAGCTCGCCCGAGACCAACACAGATACGCAGTATTTT.

This clone was detected only once. The chain employs TRBV10-3 and TRBJ1-1; TRBD1 aligns across 8 bases. Germline lookup yields CDR1 ENHRY and CDR2 SYGVKD. Germline trimming cut 3 bases from V and 1 base from J; bases unmatched to any gene: 10. The CDR3 runs to 17 residues. The CDR3 reads CAISDLVQGGQNTEAFF. In DNA, the CDR3 is TGTGCCATCAGTGATTTGGTACAGGGGGGACAGAACACTGAAGCTTTCTTT.